This T cell receptor (beta chain) emerged from a study of shared clonotypes between healthy human individuals. Sequenced by immunoSEQ multiplex PCR; TCRdb stores in-frame clones only, minus some. The table records more than 2,000,000 clones, 93% of them present only once. General study results and limits: Across subsets, estimated richness was generally greater for naive than for memory populations.

The V end lost 5 bases, the J end lost 5 bases, and 8 bases lay between the germline ends. The CDR3 is 11 residues long. Germline V lookup: CDR1 DFQATT, CDR2 SNEGSKA (reference sequence). As regards this clone: Its antigen is not known.

The chain carries TRBV20-1 and TRBJ2-3; no definite D call. The specimen sequenced was naive CD4+ T cells from PBMCs. Subset in this sample: CD45RA+ positively selected. The receptor was isolated from a man aged 18 to 29 in good health. Some clones in this sample may be carry-over from other donors' samples. CDR3 sequence reads: CSADQVDTQYF. Written as DNA, the CDR3 is TGCAGTGCTGACCAGGTAGATACGCAGTATTTT.